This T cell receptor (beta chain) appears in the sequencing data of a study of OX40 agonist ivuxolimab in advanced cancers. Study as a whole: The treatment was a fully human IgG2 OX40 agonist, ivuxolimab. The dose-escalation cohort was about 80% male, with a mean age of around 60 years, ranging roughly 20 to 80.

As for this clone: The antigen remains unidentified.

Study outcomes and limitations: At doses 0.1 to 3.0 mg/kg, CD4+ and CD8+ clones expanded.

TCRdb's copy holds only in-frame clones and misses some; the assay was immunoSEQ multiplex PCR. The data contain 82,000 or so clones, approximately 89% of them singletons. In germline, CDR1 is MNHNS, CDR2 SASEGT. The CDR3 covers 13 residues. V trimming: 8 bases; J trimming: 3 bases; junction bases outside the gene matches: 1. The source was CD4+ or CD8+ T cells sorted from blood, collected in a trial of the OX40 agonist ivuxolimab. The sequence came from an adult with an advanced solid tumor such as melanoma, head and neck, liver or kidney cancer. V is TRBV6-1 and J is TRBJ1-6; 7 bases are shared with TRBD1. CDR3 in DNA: TGTGCCAGCGGGGACAGCTATAATTCACCCCTCCACTTT. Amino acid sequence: CASGDSYNSPLHF.